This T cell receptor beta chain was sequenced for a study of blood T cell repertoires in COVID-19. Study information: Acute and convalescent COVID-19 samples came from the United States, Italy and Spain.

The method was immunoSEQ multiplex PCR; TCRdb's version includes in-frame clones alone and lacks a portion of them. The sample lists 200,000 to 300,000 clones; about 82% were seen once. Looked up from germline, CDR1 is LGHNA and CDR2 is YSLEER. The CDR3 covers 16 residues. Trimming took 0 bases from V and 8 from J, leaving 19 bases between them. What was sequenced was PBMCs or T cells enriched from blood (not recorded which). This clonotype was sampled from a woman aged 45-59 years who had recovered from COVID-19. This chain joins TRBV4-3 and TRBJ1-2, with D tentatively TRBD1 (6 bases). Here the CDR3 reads CASSQDVFGQLRGYTF. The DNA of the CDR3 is TGCGCCAGCAGCCAAGATGTATTCGGACAGTTGCGCGGCTACACCTTC.